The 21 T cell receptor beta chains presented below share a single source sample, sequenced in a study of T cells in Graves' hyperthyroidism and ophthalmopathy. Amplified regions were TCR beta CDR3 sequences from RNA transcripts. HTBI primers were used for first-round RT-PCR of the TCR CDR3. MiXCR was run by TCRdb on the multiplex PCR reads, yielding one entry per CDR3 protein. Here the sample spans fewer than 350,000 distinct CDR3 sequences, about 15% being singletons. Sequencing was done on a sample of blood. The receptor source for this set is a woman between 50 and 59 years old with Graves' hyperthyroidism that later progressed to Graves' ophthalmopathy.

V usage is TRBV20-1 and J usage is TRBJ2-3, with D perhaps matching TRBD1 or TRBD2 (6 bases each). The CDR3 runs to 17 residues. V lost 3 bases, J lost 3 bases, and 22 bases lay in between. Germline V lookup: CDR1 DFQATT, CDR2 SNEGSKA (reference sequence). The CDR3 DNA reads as TGCAGTGCTAGCCCCTTTTTGGGCAGGGGAGGTACAGATACGCAGTATTTT. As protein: CSASPFLGRGGTDTQYF.

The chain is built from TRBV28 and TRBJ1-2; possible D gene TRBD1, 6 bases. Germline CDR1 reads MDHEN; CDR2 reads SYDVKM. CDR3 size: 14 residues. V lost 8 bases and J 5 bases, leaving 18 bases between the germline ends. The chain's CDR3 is CASRRGSRSYGYTF. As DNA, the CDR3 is TGTGCCAGCCGAAGGGGGTCAAGAAGTTATGGCTACACCTTC.

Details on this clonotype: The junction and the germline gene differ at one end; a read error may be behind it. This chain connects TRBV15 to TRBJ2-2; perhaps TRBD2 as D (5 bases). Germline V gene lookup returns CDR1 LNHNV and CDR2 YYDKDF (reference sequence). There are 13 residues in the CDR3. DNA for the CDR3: TGTGCCACCAGCACGACGAACACCGGGGAGCTGCTTTTT. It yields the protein CATSTTNTGELLF.

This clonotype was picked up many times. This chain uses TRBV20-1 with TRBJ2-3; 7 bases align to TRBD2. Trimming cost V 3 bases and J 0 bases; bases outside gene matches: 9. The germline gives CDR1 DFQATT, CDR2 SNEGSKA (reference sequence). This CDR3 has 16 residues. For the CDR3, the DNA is TGCAGTGCTAGCCCCCTAGCGGAGCTTAGCACAGATACGCAGTATTTT. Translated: CSASPLAELSTDTQYF.

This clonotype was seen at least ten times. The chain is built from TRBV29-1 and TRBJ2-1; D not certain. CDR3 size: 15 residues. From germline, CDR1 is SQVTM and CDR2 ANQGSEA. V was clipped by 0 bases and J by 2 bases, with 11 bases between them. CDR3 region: CSVEDRHLTYNEQFF. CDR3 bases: TGCAGCGTTGAAGACAGGCACTTAACCTACAATGAGCAGTTCTTC.

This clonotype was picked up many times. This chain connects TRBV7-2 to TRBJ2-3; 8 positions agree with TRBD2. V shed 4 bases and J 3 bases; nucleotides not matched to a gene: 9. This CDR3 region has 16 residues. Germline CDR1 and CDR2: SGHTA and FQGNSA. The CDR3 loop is CASSSVEGLGTDTQYF. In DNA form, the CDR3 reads TGTGCCAGCAGCTCAGTCGAGGGACTAGGGACAGATACGCAGTATTTT.

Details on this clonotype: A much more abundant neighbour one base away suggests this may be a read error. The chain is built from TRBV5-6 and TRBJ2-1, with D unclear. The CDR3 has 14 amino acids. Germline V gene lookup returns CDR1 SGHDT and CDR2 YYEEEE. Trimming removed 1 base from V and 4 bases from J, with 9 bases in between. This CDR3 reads CASSLWRRYNEQFF. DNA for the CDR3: TGTGCCAGCAGCTTGTGGCGTCGTTACAATGAGCAGTTCTTC.

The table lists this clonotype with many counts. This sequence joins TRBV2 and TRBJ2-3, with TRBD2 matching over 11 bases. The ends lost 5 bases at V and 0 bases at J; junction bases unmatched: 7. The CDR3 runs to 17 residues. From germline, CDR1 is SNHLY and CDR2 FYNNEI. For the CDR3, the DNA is TGTGCCAGCAGTTATTGGACTAGCGGGTATAGCACAGATACGCAGTATTTT. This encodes CASSYWTSGYSTDTQYF.

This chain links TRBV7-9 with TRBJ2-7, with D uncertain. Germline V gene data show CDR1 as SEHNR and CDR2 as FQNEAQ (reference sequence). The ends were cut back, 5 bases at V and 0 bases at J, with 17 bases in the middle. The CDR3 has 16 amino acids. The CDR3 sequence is CASSQRGGGSSYEQYF. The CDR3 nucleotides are TGTGCCAGCAGCCAGCGAGGTGGCGGTAGCTCCTACGAGCAGTACTTC.

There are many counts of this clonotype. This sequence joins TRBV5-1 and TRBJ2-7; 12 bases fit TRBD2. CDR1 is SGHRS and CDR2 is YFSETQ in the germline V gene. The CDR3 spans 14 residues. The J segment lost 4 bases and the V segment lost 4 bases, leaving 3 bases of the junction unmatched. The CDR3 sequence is CASSETSGSYEQYF. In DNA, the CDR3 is TGCGCCAGCAGCGAGACTAGCGGGAGTTACGAGCAGTACTTC.

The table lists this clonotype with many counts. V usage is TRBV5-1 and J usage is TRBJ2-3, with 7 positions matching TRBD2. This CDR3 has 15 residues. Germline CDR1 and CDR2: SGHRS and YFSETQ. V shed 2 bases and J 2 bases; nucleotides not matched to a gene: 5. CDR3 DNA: TGCGCCAGCAGCTTTTCTAGCGGAGACACAGATACGCAGTATTTT. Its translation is CASSFSSGDTDTQYF.

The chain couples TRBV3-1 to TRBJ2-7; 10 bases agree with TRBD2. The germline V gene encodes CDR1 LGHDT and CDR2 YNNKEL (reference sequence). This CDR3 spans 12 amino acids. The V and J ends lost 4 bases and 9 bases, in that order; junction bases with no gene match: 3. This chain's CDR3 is CASSPIAGGQYF. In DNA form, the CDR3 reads TGTGCCAGCAGCCCAATAGCGGGAGGGCAGTACTTC.

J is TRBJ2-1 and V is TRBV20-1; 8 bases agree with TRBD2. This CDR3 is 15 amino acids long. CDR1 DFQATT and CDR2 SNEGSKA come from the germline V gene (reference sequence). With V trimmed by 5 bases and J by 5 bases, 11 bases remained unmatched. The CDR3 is CSASRGGGYNNEQFF. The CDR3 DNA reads TGCAGTGCTTCCCGGGGGGGAGGGTACAACAATGAGCAGTTCTTC.

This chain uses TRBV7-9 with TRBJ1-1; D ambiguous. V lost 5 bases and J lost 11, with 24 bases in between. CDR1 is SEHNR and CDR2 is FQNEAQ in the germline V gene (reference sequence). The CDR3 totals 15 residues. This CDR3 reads CASSPPTGPPGGAFF. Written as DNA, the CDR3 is TGTGCCAGCAGCCCGCCTACCGGGCCCCCCGGCGGGGCTTTCTTT.

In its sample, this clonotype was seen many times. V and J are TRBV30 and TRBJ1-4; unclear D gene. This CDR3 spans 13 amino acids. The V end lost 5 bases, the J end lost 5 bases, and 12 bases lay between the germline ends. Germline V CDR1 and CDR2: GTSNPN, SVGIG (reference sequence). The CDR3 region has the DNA TGTGCCTGGGGGCCTCCGGTGAATGAAAAACTGTTTTTT. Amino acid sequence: CAWGPPVNEKLFF.

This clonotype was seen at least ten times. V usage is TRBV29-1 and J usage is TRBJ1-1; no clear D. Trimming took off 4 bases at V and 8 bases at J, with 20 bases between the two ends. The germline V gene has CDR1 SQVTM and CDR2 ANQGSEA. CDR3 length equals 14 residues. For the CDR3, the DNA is TGCAGCGTTGTAGCATTGATCTGGGATGAGGAAGCTTTCTTT. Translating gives CSVVALIWDEEAFF.

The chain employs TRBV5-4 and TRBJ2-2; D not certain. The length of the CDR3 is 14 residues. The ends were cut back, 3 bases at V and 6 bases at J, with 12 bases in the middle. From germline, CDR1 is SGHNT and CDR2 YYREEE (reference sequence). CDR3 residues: CASSSEVLAGELFF. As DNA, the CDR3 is TGTGCCAGCAGCTCCGAGGTCTTGGCCGGGGAGCTGTTTTTT.

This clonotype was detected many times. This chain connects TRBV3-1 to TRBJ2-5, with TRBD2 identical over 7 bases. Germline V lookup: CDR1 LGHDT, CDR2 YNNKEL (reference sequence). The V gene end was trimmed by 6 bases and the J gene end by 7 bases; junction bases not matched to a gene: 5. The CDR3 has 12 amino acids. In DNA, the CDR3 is TGTGCCAGCAGTCCTGGGGGGGTGACCCAGTACTTC. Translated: CASSPGGVTQYF.

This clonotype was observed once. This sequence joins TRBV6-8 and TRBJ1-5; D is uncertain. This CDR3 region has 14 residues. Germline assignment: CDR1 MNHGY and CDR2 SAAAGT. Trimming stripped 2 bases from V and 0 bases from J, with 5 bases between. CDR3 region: CASSYKPSNQPQHF. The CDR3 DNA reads TGTGCCAGCAGTTACAAACCTAGCAATCAGCCCCAGCATTTT.

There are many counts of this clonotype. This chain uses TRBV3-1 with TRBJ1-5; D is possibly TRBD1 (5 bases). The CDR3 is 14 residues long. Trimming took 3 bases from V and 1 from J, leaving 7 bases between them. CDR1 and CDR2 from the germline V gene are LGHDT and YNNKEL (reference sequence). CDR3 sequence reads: CASSQRQSNQPQHF. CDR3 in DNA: TGTGCCAGCAGCCAGCGACAGAGCAATCAGCCCCAGCATTTT.

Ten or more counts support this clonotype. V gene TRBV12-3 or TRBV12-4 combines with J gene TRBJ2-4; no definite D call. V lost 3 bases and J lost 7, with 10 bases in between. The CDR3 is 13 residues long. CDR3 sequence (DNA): TGTGCCAGCAGTTTCGGCTCCTGGAACATTCAGTACTTC. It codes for CASSFGSWNIQYF.